This TCR beta chain came from a study of regulatory T cells in long-lasting Graves disease. Regarding the study as a whole: TRBV28, TRBJ1-2 and TRBJ2-5 were favored in persistent disease.

Through Arm-PCR of CDR3 regions and iRepertoire HTBI primers, TCR beta libraries were built. Each CDR3 protein is one row after TCRdb ran MiXCR on the multiplex PCR reads. Of 450,000 to 500,000 distinct CDR3 sequences listed, 16% are singletons. The time point: newly diagnosed GD, antithyroid drugs for less than 3 months. RNA from PBMCs was the source of the TCR library. Staff drew about 10 milliliters of peripheral blood into EDTA tubes. This clonotype showed up many times. Its antigen remains unidentified. The CDR3 consists of 14 residues. With V trimmed by 6 bases and J by 8 bases, 11 bases remained unmatched. The V gene's germline CDR1 is MNHNS and CDR2 SASEGT. The sample was also reused in another study, on T cells in Graves' hyperthyroidism and ophthalmopathy. That work contributes: TCR CDR3 regions were first amplified by RT-PCR with HTBI primers. Researchers found most expanded thyroid clonotypes above 0.001 in blood as well.

Source: peripheral blood mononuclear cells (PBMCs), taken at new diagnosis, from a patient treated with antithyroid drugs. This clonotype was sampled from a man aged 40-49 years with Graves disease. V and J are TRBV6-1 and TRBJ2-7, with 9 nucleotides matching TRBD2. This CDR3 reads CASSPLPAGGKQYF. The CDR3 coding sequence is TGTGCCAGCAGCCCCTTGCCAGCGGGAGGCAAGCAGTACTTC.